This T cell receptor (beta chain) came from a study of blood T cell repertoires in COVID-19. Study as a whole: Whether acute or convalescent, the COVID-19 samples came from the United States, Italy and Spain. From T cells, B-cell-depleted T cells, or PBMCs came the material, which was cDNA or gDNA.

Authors' processing steps: From reference gene primer amplification, estimates of nucleated cell counts were derived. TCRdb's table, derived via immunoSEQ multiplex PCR, lists solely in-frame clones and lacks some. The V and J calls and clone size are taken from that table; D and trimming were inferred from the DNA. The sample contains some 97,000 clones, roughly nine tenths of which appear only once. The sequenced sample was peripheral blood. This receptor was taken from a man between 60 and 70 years old with acute or convalescent COVID-19.

CDR3 nucleotide sequence: TGTGCCAGCAGCGACGACAGGGGAAACAATGAGCAGTTCTTC. Protein: CASSDDRGNNEQFF. This chain connects TRBV3-1 (or the pseudogene TRBV3-2) to TRBJ2-1; 8 bases map to TRBD1. In germline, CDR1 is LGHDT, CDR2 YNNKEL (reference sequence). The ends lost 5 bases at V and 5 bases at J; junction bases unmatched: 5. This CDR3 has 14 amino acids.